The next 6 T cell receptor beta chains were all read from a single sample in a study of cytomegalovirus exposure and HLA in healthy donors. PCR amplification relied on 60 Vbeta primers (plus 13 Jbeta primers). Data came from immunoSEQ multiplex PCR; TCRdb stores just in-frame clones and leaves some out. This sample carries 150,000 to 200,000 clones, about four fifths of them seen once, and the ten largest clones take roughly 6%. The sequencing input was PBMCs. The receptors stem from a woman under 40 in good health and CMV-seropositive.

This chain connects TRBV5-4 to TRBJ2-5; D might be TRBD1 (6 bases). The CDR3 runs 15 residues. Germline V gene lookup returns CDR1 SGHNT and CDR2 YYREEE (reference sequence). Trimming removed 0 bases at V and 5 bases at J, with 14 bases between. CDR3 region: CASSLDARGWETQYF. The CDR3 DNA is TGTGCCAGCAGCTTGGACGCCAGGGGTTGGGAGACCCAGTACTTC.

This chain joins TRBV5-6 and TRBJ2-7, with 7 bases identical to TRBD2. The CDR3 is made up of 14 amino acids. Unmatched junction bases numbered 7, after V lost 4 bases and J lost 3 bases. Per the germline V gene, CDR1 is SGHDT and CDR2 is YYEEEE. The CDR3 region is CASSGGDKFYEQYF. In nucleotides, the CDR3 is TGTGCCAGCAGCGGGGGGGATAAATTCTACGAGCAGTACTTC.

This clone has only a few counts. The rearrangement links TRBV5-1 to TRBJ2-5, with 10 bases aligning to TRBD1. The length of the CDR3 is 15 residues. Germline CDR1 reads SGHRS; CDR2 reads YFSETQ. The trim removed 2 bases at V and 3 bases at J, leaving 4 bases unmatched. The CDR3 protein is CASSFPGTGEETQYF. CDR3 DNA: TGCGCCAGCAGCTTCCCCGGGACAGGGGAAGAGACCCAGTACTTC.

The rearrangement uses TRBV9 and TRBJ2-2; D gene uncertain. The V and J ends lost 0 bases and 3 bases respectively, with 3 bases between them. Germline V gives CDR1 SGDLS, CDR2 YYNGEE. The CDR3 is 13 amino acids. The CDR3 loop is CASSVVYTGELFF. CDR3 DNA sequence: TGTGCCAGCAGCGTAGTCTACACCGGGGAGCTGTTTTTT.

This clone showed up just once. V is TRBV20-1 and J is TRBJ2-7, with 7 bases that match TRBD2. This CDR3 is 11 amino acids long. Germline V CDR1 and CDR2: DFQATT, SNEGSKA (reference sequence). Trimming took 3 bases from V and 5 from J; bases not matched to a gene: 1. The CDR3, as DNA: TGCAGTGCTAGCGGGAGGAACGAGCAGTACTTC. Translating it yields CSASGRNEQYF.

CDR3 residues: CASTGGVAYEQYF. The CDR3 nucleotides read TGTGCCAGCACTGGAGGCGTTGCCTACGAGCAGTACTTC. The rearrangement joins TRBV2 to TRBJ2-7, with a tentative D call TRBD2 (5 bases). CDR1 is SNHLY, CDR2 FYNNEI, per germline. V was clipped by 7 bases and J by 2 bases, with 12 bases between them. The CDR3 has 13 amino acids.